This T cell receptor beta chain came from a study of response to subunit inactivated influenza vaccine. The ends were cut back, 6 bases at V and 10 bases at J, with 19 bases in the middle. The CDR3 contains 14 residues. TCRdb reprocessed the RT-PCR reads with MiXCR, giving one entry per CDR3 protein. The data show 650,000 to 850,000 distinct CDR3 sequences, approximately 15% seen once. The V call is TRBV12-3 or TRBV12-4, the J call TRBJ2-4, with D possibly being TRBD2 (7 bases). This clonotype was sampled from a man in his forties or fifties who received an inactivated influenza vaccine. Sequences were derived from PBMCs from blood, sampled 14 to 15 days before vaccination. The CDR3, as DNA: TGTGCCAGCAGCGGGACAATCACTAGCGATATTCAGTACTTC. Amino acid sequence: CASSGTITSDIQYF.